The next 32 T cell receptor beta chains were all read from a single sample in a study of blood T cell repertoires in COVID-19. This table comes from immunoSEQ multiplex PCR, and its TCRdb copy is limited to in-frame clones, with some not included. The repertoire holds 230,000 or so clones, with 80% to 90% as singletons. The sequencing input was peripheral blood. The receptors were sampled from a woman between 40 and 50 years old who had recovered from COVID-19.

V usage is TRBV18 and J usage is TRBJ2-6, with a weak D call TRBD2 (6 bases). V shed 8 bases and J shed 0 bases, with 11 bases lying between them. The V gene's germline CDR1 is KGHSH and CDR2 LQKENI. The CDR3 spans 15 residues. The CDR3 spells CASRQGGSGANVLTF. DNA for the CDR3: TGTGCCAGCCGCCAGGGAGGCTCTGGGGCCAACGTCCTGACTTTC.

The chain links TRBV14 to TRBJ1-6, with 7 bases that match TRBD1. The germline gives CDR1 SGHDN, CDR2 FVKESK. This CDR3 has 14 amino acids. V shed 4 bases and J 5 bases; nucleotides not matched to a gene: 2. This chain's CDR3 is CASSRGTDNSPLHF. DNA of the CDR3: TGTGCCAGCAGCCGAGGGACAGATAATTCACCCCTCCACTTT. The full variable domain, completed using reference TRBV14 and TRBJ1-6, is EAGVTQFPSHSVIEKGQTVTLRCDPISGHDNLYWYRRVMGKEIKFLLHFVKESKQDESGMPNNRFLAERTGGTYSTLKVQPAELEDSGVYFCASSRGTDNSPLHFGNGTRLTVT.

The chain couples TRBV7-2 to TRBJ1-6; a possible D gene is TRBD1 (5 bases). V was trimmed by 1 base and J by 10 bases, leaving 11 bases between them. The CDR3 length is 14 residues. Germline assignment: CDR1 SGHTA and CDR2 FQGNSA. Written as DNA, the CDR3 is TGTGCCAGCAGCTTAGGCAGGGTAGGCTCACCCCTCCACTTT. Translated, it gives CASSLGRVGSPLHF.

The rearrangement links TRBV24-1 to TRBJ2-1, with a possible D match to TRBD2 (6 bases). Germline-derived CDR1 and CDR2 are KGHDR and SFDVKD. There are 13 residues in the CDR3. V was clipped by 9 bases and J by 4 bases, with 12 bases between them. The chain's CDR3 is CATGGRSYNEQFF. CDR3 in DNA: TGTGCCACCGGGGGGAGGTCTTACAATGAGCAGTTCTTC.

This clone has more than one count but fewer than ten. The chain employs TRBV7-9 and TRBJ2-3; D ambiguous. Trimming cost V 2 bases and J 0 bases, with 6 bases left between them. There are 14 residues in the CDR3. Per germline, CDR1 SEHNR and CDR2 FQNEAQ (reference sequence). Written as DNA, the CDR3 is TGTGCCAGCAGCTTATTAACTAGCACAGATACGCAGTATTTT. This gives the protein CASSLLTSTDTQYF.

The chain joins TRBV6-5 to TRBJ1-1; the match to TRBD1 covers 7 bases. The CDR3 runs 11 residues. The V and J ends lost 7 bases and 7 bases, in that order; junction bases with no gene match: 3. In germline, CDR1 is MNHEY, CDR2 SVGAGI. The CDR3 region is CASTQGVEAFF. The CDR3 nucleotides are TGTGCCAGCACCCAGGGGGTTGAAGCTTTCTTT.

The chain combines TRBV7-2 with TRBJ1-5; D not certain. The CDR3 consists of 15 residues. V lost 2 bases and J lost 5, with 13 bases in between. Germline V gene data show CDR1 as SGHTA and CDR2 as FQGNSA. The CDR3 bases are TGTGCCAGCAGCTTATTGGCCGGGAAGGATCAGCCCCAGCATTTT. Translation gives CASSLLAGKDQPQHF.

The chain links TRBV7-9 to TRBJ2-7, with D uncertain. Germline loops: CDR1 SEHNR, CDR2 FQNEAQ (reference sequence). V was shortened by 1 base and J by 2 bases, with 12 bases between the two germline ends. The CDR3 contains 15 residues. In nucleotides, the CDR3 is TGTGCCAGCAGCTTAGTTTCGGTAACCCCCTACGAGCAGTACTTC. Amino acid sequence: CASSLVSVTPYEQYF.

The V and J genes are TRBV4-3 and TRBJ2-5; maybe TRBD1 (5 bases). This CDR3 is built from 16 residues. The V gene's germline CDR1 is LGHNA and CDR2 YSLEER. V lost 0 bases, J lost 5 bases, and 16 bases lay in between. The CDR3: CASSQDRTQGGETQYF. For the CDR3, the DNA is TGCGCCAGCAGCCAAGATCGGACCCAGGGTGGGGAGACCCAGTACTTC.

This clone was counted once. The same CDR3 arises from other DNA sequences in this sample as well. The rearrangement links TRBV18 to TRBJ1-2; TRBD1 is a possible D gene (5 bases). The germline CDR1 and CDR2 sequences are KGHSH and LQKENI. This CDR3 has 14 residues. V dropped 1 base and J dropped 3 bases, with 9 bases sitting between them. As DNA, the CDR3 is TGTGCCAGCTCACCACGTGCGGGGGACTATGGCTACACCTTC. It yields the protein CASSPRAGDYGYTF.

V gene TRBV13 combines with J gene TRBJ2-5; 10 bases fit TRBD2. The CDR3 is 16 amino acids. V gave up 5 bases and J gave up 2 bases; unmatched junction bases: 8. CDR1 is PRHDT, CDR2 FYEKMQ, per germline (reference sequence). The CDR3: CASSPVLAGVQETQYF. DNA for the CDR3: TGTGCCAGCAGCCCAGTCCTAGCGGGGGTTCAAGAGACCCAGTACTTC.

This chain uses TRBV7-2 with TRBJ2-2, with D unresolved. The CDR3 has 14 amino acids. V lost 2 bases to trimming and J lost 6 bases, with 10 bases between them. Germline CDR1 SGHTA, CDR2 FQGNSA. CDR3 protein: CASSLTRSAGELFF. CDR3 DNA: TGTGCCAGCAGCTTAACACGGAGCGCCGGGGAGCTGTTTTTT.

The count of this clone is one. The V gene is TRBV9, the J gene TRBJ2-3; 7 bases agree with TRBD2. CDR1 is SGDLS and CDR2 is YYNGEE in the germline V gene. V shed 1 base, J shed 6 bases, and the junction held 5 bases outside the gene matches. CDR3 length: 14 residues. CDR3 sequence: CASSVWGGADTQYF. CDR3 in DNA: TGTGCCAGCAGCGTATGGGGAGGGGCGGATACGCAGTATTTT. Combining the CDR3 with reference TRBV9 and TRBJ2-3 gives the whole variable domain DSGVTQTPKHLITATGQRVTLRCSPRSGDLSVYWYQQSLDQGLQFLIQYYNGEERAKGNILERFSAQQFPDLHSELNLSSLELGDSALYFCASSVWGGADTQYFGPGTRLTVL.

The chain recombines TRBV24-1 with TRBJ1-5; the D is unclear. The germline gives CDR1 KGHDR, CDR2 SFDVKD. The ends were cut back, 2 bases at V and 7 bases at J, with 8 bases in the middle. The CDR3 extends over 13 amino acids. CDR3 region: CATSDSFEQPQHF. CDR3 DNA: TGTGCCACCAGTGATTCATTTGAGCAGCCCCAGCATTTT.

The chain has TRBV19 and TRBJ1-1, with D possibly matching TRBD1 (5 bases). Germline CDR1 and CDR2: LNHDA and SQIVND (reference sequence). CDR3 length equals 14 residues. The V end was cut by 3 bases, the J end by 8 bases, with 16 bases between. The CDR3 spells CASSIRDRGDEAFF. For the CDR3, the DNA is TGTGCCAGTAGTATCCGGGACCGGGGGGACGAAGCTTTCTTT.

Only one count was recorded for this clone. The genes are TRBV12-3 or TRBV12-4 and TRBJ1-1; D ambiguous. V lost 6 bases to trimming and J lost 3 bases, with 11 bases between them. The CDR3 is 13 residues long. The CDR3 reads CASRIGEYTEAFF. The DNA of the CDR3 is TGTGCCAGCAGGATCGGGGAGTACACTGAAGCTTTCTTT.

This clone was observed once. The chain carries TRBV6-5 and TRBJ2-1; 9 nucleotides line up with TRBD2. Germline CDR1 reads MNHEY; CDR2 reads SVGAGI. The CDR3 has 16 amino acids. The junction had 4 bases not matched to a gene; V was cut back by 0 bases and J by 4 bases. The DNA for the CDR3 is TGTGCCAGCAGTTACTCGGATAGCGGGGGATACAATGAGCAGTTCTTC. Protein product: CASSYSDSGGYNEQFF.

This chain connects TRBV10-3 to TRBJ2-1; D remains ambiguous. Per the germline V gene, CDR1 is ENHRY and CDR2 is SYGVKD. Trimming shortened V by 11 bases and J by 2 bases, and 13 bases separated the two germline ends. The CDR3 runs to 13 residues. The CDR3 spells CAVGAATYNEQFF. CDR3 nucleotide sequence: TGTGCCGTCGGCGCGGCGACCTACAATGAGCAGTTCTTC.

The chain recombines TRBV28 with TRBJ1-1; D gene unclear. Germline CDR1 reads MDHEN; CDR2 reads SYDVKM. This CDR3 is built from 11 residues. V lost 3 bases to trimming and J lost 7 bases, with 6 bases between them. The CDR3 DNA reads as TGTGCCAGCAGTTTCCCGGGTGAAGCTTTCTTT. Translating it yields CASSFPGEAFF. The full variable domain, its missing parts supplied by reference TRBV28 and TRBJ1-1, is DVKVTQSSRYLVKRTGEKVFLECVQDMDHENMFWYRQDPGLGLRLIYFSYDVKMKEKGDIPEGYSVSREKKERFSLILESASTNQTSMYLCASSFPGEAFFGQGTRLTVV.

The CDR3 spells CAITGNTGELFF. The CDR3 DNA reads as TGTGCCATCACCGGGAACACCGGGGAGCTGTTTTTT. The V and J genes are TRBV10-3 and TRBJ2-2; D remains ambiguous. The germline CDR1 and CDR2 sequences are ENHRY and SYGVKD. CDR3 size: 12 residues. V dropped 7 bases and J dropped 1 base, with 4 bases sitting between them.

The chain employs TRBV5-6 and TRBJ2-4, with D unclear. The germline V and J ends were trimmed by 0 bases and 3 bases, with 7 bases remaining between them. Germline assignment: CDR1 SGHDT and CDR2 YYEEEE. This CDR3 is built from 14 residues. The CDR3 reads CASSLGESKNIQYF. Here the CDR3 DNA reads TGTGCCAGCAGCTTGGGAGAAAGCAAAAACATTCAGTACTTC.

The chain employs TRBV24-1 and TRBJ2-2; TRBD2 matches 9 bases. The junction had 8 bases not matched to a gene; V was cut back by 0 bases and J by 1 base. The length of the CDR3 is 19 residues. Germline V CDR1 and CDR2: KGHDR, SFDVKD. CDR3 in amino acids: CATSDLSSGDLMNTGELFF. Here the CDR3 DNA reads TGTGCCACCAGTGATTTGTCTAGCGGGGACCTAATGAACACCGGGGAGCTGTTTTTT.

V gene TRBV6-4 combines with J gene TRBJ1-6; D unclear. The ends were cut back, 0 bases at V and 8 bases at J, with 11 bases in the middle. Germline V gives CDR1 MRHNA, CDR2 SNTAGT. The CDR3 runs to 15 residues. For the CDR3, the DNA is TGTGCCAGCAGTGACTCGCCAGGACTCGATTCACCCCTCCACTTT. Translating gives CASSDSPGLDSPLHF.

This clone showed up just once. CDR3 nucleotides: TGTGCCACCCTAGGGGCAGGGTACGAGCAGTACTTC. Amino acid sequence: CATLGAGYEQYF. This chain links TRBV12-3 or TRBV12-4 with TRBJ2-7; D possibly corresponds to TRBD1 (5 bases). The V end was cut by 10 bases, the J end by 4 bases, with 14 bases between. This CDR3 has 12 residues.

The chain recombines TRBV30 with TRBJ2-7, with a tentative D call TRBD1 (5 bases). Deletions cut 2 bases from V and 7 bases from J, with 15 bases between. Germline CDR1 GTSNPN, CDR2 SVGIG (reference sequence). The CDR3 covers 13 residues. The CDR3 coding sequence is TGTGCCTGGAGTAGGGGTATGGTAGGGGAGCAGTACTTC. Its translation is CAWSRGMVGEQYF.

The chain couples TRBV20-1 to TRBJ2-7; D unclear. The CDR3 consists of 11 residues. Trimming pared 3 bases from V and 5 bases from J, leaving 8 bases between. Germline V lookup: CDR1 DFQATT, CDR2 SNEGSKA (reference sequence). CDR3 bases: TGCAGTGCTAGGACTCTTAACGAGCAGTACTTC. Translated: CSARTLNEQYF.

This clone was detected many times. This chain links TRBV3-1 (or the pseudogene TRBV3-2) with TRBJ1-5; TRBD1 matches 7 bases. CDR1 is LGHDT, CDR2 YNNKEL, per germline (reference sequence). CDR3 size: 15 residues. The trim removed 3 bases at V and 9 bases at J, leaving 11 bases unmatched. The DNA for the CDR3 is TGTGCCAGCAGCCAGGACGGACAGGCCCCGTCGCCCCAGCATTTT. It encodes CASSQDGQAPSPQHF.

This rearrangement joins TRBV5-1 to TRBJ2-1, with 12 positions matching TRBD1. The trim removed 5 bases at V and 9 bases at J, leaving 9 bases unmatched. The CDR3 consists of 15 residues. Germline V gene sequence: CDR1 SGHRS, CDR2 YFSETQ. CDR3 amino acids: CASSSGTGGAGEQFF. In nucleotides, the CDR3 is TGCGCCAGCAGTTCCGGGACAGGGGGCGCGGGTGAGCAGTTCTTC. Variable domain in full (rest from reference TRBV5-1 and TRBJ2-1): KAGVTQTPRYLIKTRGQQVTLSCSPISGHRSVSWYQQTPGQGLQFLFEYFSETQRNKGNFPGRFSGRQFSNSRSEMNVSTLELGDSALYLCASSSGTGGAGEQFFGPGTRLTVL.

The chain employs TRBV6-1 and TRBJ1-2; the match to TRBD1 covers 7 bases. The CDR3 loop spans 16 amino acids. V was pared by 3 bases and J by 5 bases, with 12 bases of the junction left unmatched. CDR1 MNHNS and CDR2 SASEGT come from the germline V gene. The CDR3 spells CASSDRRTGLSYGYTF. CDR3 in DNA: TGTGCCAGCAGTGACCGAAGGACAGGACTATCTTATGGCTACACCTTC.

The chain joins TRBV5-1 to TRBJ1-1, with D tentatively TRBD1 (5 bases). V was pared by 4 bases and J by 1 base, with 14 bases between. The CDR3 is 15 residues long. Germline CDR1 is SGHRS and CDR2 is YFSETQ. CDR3 DNA: TGCGCCAGCAGCGAAAACCCTCAGGGGAACACTGAAGCTTTCTTT. This gives the protein CASSENPQGNTEAFF.

The rearrangement links TRBV5-6 to TRBJ1-1, with D possibly being TRBD1 (5 bases). The CDR3 covers 13 residues. CDR1 SGHDT and CDR2 YYEEEE come from the germline V gene. V lost 5 bases and J lost 3, with 11 bases in between. In nucleotides, the CDR3 is TGTGCCAGCAGTTATGACAGAGACACTGAAGCTTTCTTT. This codes for CASSYDRDTEAFF. The full variable domain, with the rest looked up from reference TRBV5-6 and TRBJ1-1, is DAGVTQSPTHLIKTRGQQVTLRCSPKSGHDTVSWYQQALGQGPQFIFQYYEEEERQRGNFPDRFSGHQFPNYSSELNVNALLLGDSALYLCASSYDRDTEAFFGQGTRLTVV.

This chain joins TRBV3-1 (or the pseudogene TRBV3-2) and TRBJ2-5, with 9 bases that match TRBD2. V trimming: 0 bases; J trimming: 7 bases; junction bases outside the gene matches: 9. This CDR3 has 16 residues. The V gene's germline CDR1 is LGHDT and CDR2 YNNKEL (reference sequence). CDR3: CASSQDGRGGPRTQYF. The CDR3 DNA is TGTGCCAGCAGCCAAGATGGGCGGGGGGGGCCGAGGACCCAGTACTTC.